This TCR beta chain is drawn from a study of beta chain features in type 1 diabetes. Study-level information: Age and gender were similar between patients and healthy donors, as were cell yields. Cells sorted and examined across all samples totaled over 95 million.

Since all of the isolated RNA was reverse transcribed, expressed TCRB transcripts were what got sequenced. Libraries were prepared by immunoSEQ multiplex PCR; TCRdb keeps only in-frame clonotypes and omits some of them. This sample has about 900,000 clones, with 15% to 20% found just once. V was trimmed by 3 bases and J by 3 bases, leaving 12 bases between them. The CDR3 contains 14 residues. Germline-derived CDR1 and CDR2 are SGHRS and YFSETQ. The TCR originated in a woman aged 18-29 years in good health. V usage is TRBV5-1 and J usage is TRBJ1-2; D perhaps matches TRBD1 (5 bases). Sequenced material: naive CD4+ T cells from blood. The DNA of the CDR3 is TGCGCCAGCAGCTACAACGGGGGAGACTATGGCTACACCTTC. This sequence encodes CASSYNGGDYGYTF.